This T cell receptor beta chain derives from a study of blood T cell repertoires in COVID-19. Overall study context: The study drew acute and convalescent COVID-19 samples from the United States, Italy and Spain. PBMCs, B-cell-depleted T cells, or T cells provided the cDNA or gDNA that made up the material.

The CDR3 spans 12 residues. Trimming took 6 bases from V and 7 from J, leaving 9 bases between them. Per germline, CDR1 MNHEY and CDR2 SVGAGI. The authors' processing: Reference gene primer amplification yielded estimated nucleated cell counts. This table comes from immunoSEQ multiplex PCR, and its TCRdb copy is limited to in-frame clones, with some not included. V, J and clone size reflect that table, while D and trimming were determined from the DNA. The sample includes about 150,000 clones, more than 80% of them seen just once. The chain recombines TRBV6-5 with TRBJ1-4; the D gene is possibly TRBD1 (5 bases). The sequenced material came from peripheral blood. This receptor was identified in a middle-aged woman with acute or convalescent COVID-19. CDR3 amino acids: CASRAGFEKLFF. In DNA, the CDR3 is TGTGCCAGCAGGGCAGGGTTTGAAAAACTGTTTTTT.